These T cell receptor beta chains were read from a single sample in a study of T cell changes during pregnancy in multiple sclerosis. Generated by immunoSEQ multiplex PCR, the TCRdb table keeps only in-frame clones and is missing some. The sample records around 110,000 clones, approximately 90% being singletons. The sample consisted of peripheral blood, taken in the third trimester of pregnancy. The receptors come from a female donor in good health, enrolled as a control in a pregnancy study. The CDR3 runs from the conserved cysteine through the conserved F or W. Fields, in order: clone size, D gene, J gene, V gene, CDR3 protein, CDR3 DNA. A D gene is named only where the DNA matches it firmly. Clone size, where shown, is once, few, many, or a class for clones that have expanded.

>once|TRBD1|TRBJ1-1|TRBV25-1
CASSEPGTGKTEAFF
TGTGCCAGCAGTGAACCCGGGACAGGGAAGACTGAAGCTTTCTTT
>-|-|TRBJ1-1|TRBV19
CASSIGREGEAFF
TGTGCCAGTAGTATCGGCAGGGAGGGTGAAGCTTTCTTT
>once|-|TRBJ1-1|TRBV11-2
CASKLGEGRTMNTEAFF
TGTGCCAGCAAACTAGGGGAGGGCAGAACTATGAACACTGAAGCTTTCTTT
>-|TRBD2|TRBJ2-2|TRBV7-3
CASSHTGGTNTGELFF
TGTGCCAGCAGCCACACCGGGGGGACGAACACCGGGGAGCTGTTTTTT
>-|TRBD1|TRBJ1-2|TRBV5-1
CASSLAGTGKEGYTF
TGCGCCAGCAGCTTGGCTGGGACAGGGAAGGAAGGCTACACCTTC
>-|TRBD1|TRBJ2-3|TRBV10-3
CAISDGQGIDTQYF
TGTGCCATCAGTGATGGACAGGGGATTGATACGCAGTATTTT
>-|-|TRBJ1-4|TRBV19
CASSIPRGGNEKLFF
TGTGCCAGTAGTATACCCAGGGGAGGGAATGAAAAACTGTTTTTT
>once|-|TRBJ2-3|TRBV11-3
CASSLRQGRTDTQYF
TGTGCCAGCAGCTTAAGGCAGGGAAGGACAGATACGCAGTATTTT
>-|-|TRBJ1-4|TRBV18
CASSPQGESEKLFF
TGTGCCAGCTCACCACAGGGGGAGAGTGAAAAACTGTTTTTT
>-|TRBD1|TRBJ1-2|TRBV5-1
CASSFYDRGGYTF
TGCGCCAGCAGCTTCTACGACAGGGGAGGCTACACCTTC
>-|-|TRBJ1-2|TRBV30
CAWSVLLGSPNGYTF
TGTGCCTGGAGTGTACTCCTCGGGAGTCCCAATGGCTACACCTTC
>-|TRBD1|TRBJ1-2|TRBV30
CAWSVSGQGINTF
TGTGCCTGGAGTGTGTCGGGACAGGGGATTAACACCTTC
>few|TRBD1|TRBJ1-1|TRBV19
CASSIDGQGLNTEAFF
TGTGCCAGTAGTATAGACGGACAGGGCTTGAACACTGAAGCTTTCTTT
>-|-|TRBJ1-2|TRBV5-6
CASSLGGDYGYTF
TGTGCCAGCAGCTTGGGGGGGGACTATGGCTACACCTTC
>-|TRBD1|TRBJ1-1|TRBV4-1
CASSQGTGFTEAFF
TGCGCCAGCAGCCAAGGGACAGGCTTCACTGAAGCTTTCTTT
>-|TRBD2|TRBJ2-3|TRBV14
CASSQAGGGAYTQYF
TGTGCCAGCAGCCAAGCTGGCGGGGGGGCGTATACGCAGTATTTT
>-|-|TRBJ2-2|TRBV7-3
CASSSTDTGELFF
TGTGCCAGCAGCTCGACAGACACCGGGGAGCTGTTTTTT
>-|TRBD1|TRBJ1-2|TRBV7-9
CASSLNRGADGYTF
TGTGCCAGCAGCTTAAACAGGGGCGCGGATGGCTACACCTTC
>-|TRBD2|TRBJ2-2|TRBV4-2
CASSQGLAGGRAGELFF
TGTGCCAGCAGCCAAGGGTTAGCGGGGGGGCGGGCCGGGGAGCTGTTTTTT
>-|-|TRBJ1-1|TRBV5-4
CATKWTDSMNTEAFF
TGTGCCACCAAGTGGACAGACTCAATGAACACTGAAGCTTTCTTT
>-|TRBD1|TRBJ1-2|TRBV6-1
CASSEVRTGRSRGYTF
TGTGCCAGCAGTGAAGTCCGGACAGGAAGGTCGAGGGGTTACACCTTC
>-|-|TRBJ1-3|TRBV19
CASSINREGNTIYF
TGTGCCAGTAGTATAAACAGAGAAGGAAACACCATATATTTT
>few|-|TRBJ1-1|TRBV18
CASSPLPLNTEAFF
TGTGCCAGCTCACCACTTCCATTGAACACTGAAGCTTTCTTT
>-|-|TRBJ2-7|TRBV7-8
CASSLKTETYEQYF
TGTGCCAGCAGCTTAAAGACTGAGACCTACGAGCAGTACTTC
>-|TRBD2|TRBJ2-3|TRBV5-4
CASSPGLAGSTDTQYF
TGTGCCAGCAGCCCGGGACTAGCGGGATCCACAGATACGCAGTATTTT
>-|-|TRBJ2-1|TRBV9
CASSRDNEQFF
TGTGCCAGCAGCCGGGACAATGAGCAGTTCTTC
>few|-|TRBJ1-2|TRBV11-2
CASSLTGAWSYGYTF
TGTGCCAGCAGCCTAACGGGAGCCTGGAGCTATGGCTACACCTTC
>-|-|TRBJ2-6|TRBV6-6
CASGSSGANVLTF
TGTGCCAGCGGGAGTTCTGGGGCCAACGTCCTGACTTTC
>-|-|TRBJ2-5|TRBV11-3
CASSLVVETQYF
TGTGCCAGCAGCTTAGTAGTGGAGACCCAGTACTTC
>-|TRBD2|TRBJ2-5|TRBV15
CATRIAGGRETQYF
TGTGCCACCAGAATAGCGGGGGGGCGAGAGACCCAGTACTTC
>-|TRBD1|TRBJ1-2|TRBV28
CATERTGGYGYTF
TGTGCCACGGAAAGGACAGGGGGATATGGCTACACCTTC
>-|TRBD2|TRBJ2-1|TRBV9
CASSVESGGAVLREQFF
TGTGCCAGCAGCGTAGAGAGCGGGGGGGCCGTGTTGCGTGAGCAGTTCTTC
>few|-|TRBJ2-7|TRBV7-2
CASSSTGYYEQYF
TGTGCCAGCAGCTCGACTGGTTACTACGAGCAGTACTTC
>-|TRBD2|TRBJ2-5|TRBV4-2
CASSQVAGMETQYF
TGTGCCAGCAGCCAAGTAGCGGGGATGGAGACCCAGTACTTC
>-|TRBD1|TRBJ2-5|TRBV5-4
CASSKGQDQETQYF
TGTGCCAGCAGCAAGGGACAGGACCAAGAGACCCAGTACTTC
>-|-|TRBJ2-7|TRBV5-4
CASSFGEPPYEQYF
TGTGCCAGCAGCTTTGGGGAGCCTCCCTACGAGCAGTACTTC
>-|-|TRBJ2-5|TRBV5-4
CASSLGASQETQYF
TGTGCCAGCAGCTTGGGAGCAAGTCAAGAGACCCAGTACTTC
>-|TRBD2|TRBJ2-3|TRBV7-9
CASSSLAGSTDTQYF
TGTGCCAGCAGCTCCTTAGCGGGGAGCACAGATACGCAGTATTTT
>-|-|TRBJ2-2|TRBV11-3
CASSLQITNTGELFF
TGTGCCAGCAGCTTACAGATAACGAACACCGGGGAGCTGTTTTTT
>-|TRBD1|TRBJ2-1|TRBV6-6
CASSGQGIYNEQFF
TGTGCCAGCAGTGGACAGGGGATTTACAATGAGCAGTTCTTC
>once|TRBD1|TRBJ2-1|TRBV25-1
CASAKGASSYNEQFF
TGTGCCAGCGCCAAGGGGGCCAGCTCCTACAATGAGCAGTTCTTC
>-|-|TRBJ2-7|TRBV29-1
CSVEEGVTPYEQYF
TGCAGCGTTGAAGAAGGGGTAACACCCTACGAGCAGTACTTC
>-|-|TRBJ1-1|TRBV30
CAWSPTVEAFF
TGTGCCTGGAGTCCGACAGTTGAAGCTTTCTTT
>few|-|TRBJ2-1|TRBV6-6
CASTEGTVFFF
TGTGCCAGTACTGAGGGGACTGTGTTCTTCTTC
>-|-|TRBJ1-2|TRBV7-7
CASSPHLGGGYTF
TGTGCCAGCAGCCCGCACTTGGGGGGTGGCTACACCTTC
>-|-|TRBJ1-2|TRBV6-5
CASSYSMAESYGYTF
TGTGCCAGCAGTTACTCAATGGCGGAGAGCTATGGCTACACCTTC
>-|-|TRBJ2-3|TRBV19
CASSGTERDTQYF
TGTGCCAGTAGTGGAACGGAGCGGGATACGCAGTATTTT
>-|TRBD1|TRBJ1-3|TRBV10-3
CAIRQGASGNTIYF
TGTGCCATCCGACAGGGGGCTTCTGGAAACACCATATATTTT
>once|TRBD1|TRBJ1-4|TRBV19
CASRKGQAATNEKLFF
TGTGCCAGTAGGAAAGGACAGGCTGCAACTAATGAAAAACTGTTTTTT
>-|-|TRBJ1-1|TRBV19
CASSWTTGNTEAFF
TGTGCCAGTAGTTGGACGACAGGGAACACTGAAGCTTTCTTT
>-|-|TRBJ1-1|TRBV19
CASITPGGSMNTEAFF
TGTGCCAGTATCACTCCTGGGGGCTCCATGAACACTGAAGCTTTCTTT
>-|TRBD1|TRBJ1-2|TRBV19
CASSIPGTGGFYGYTF
TGTGCCAGTAGTATTCCCGGGACAGGGGGCTTCTATGGCTACACCTTC
>-|TRBD1|TRBJ2-1|TRBV7-9
CASSPRTGGNNNEQFF
TGTGCCAGCAGCCCCAGGACAGGGGGAAACAACAATGAGCAGTTCTTC
>few|-|TRBJ1-1|TRBV30
CAWKGVWKEAFF
TGTGCCTGGAAGGGGGTCTGGAAGGAAGCTTTCTTT